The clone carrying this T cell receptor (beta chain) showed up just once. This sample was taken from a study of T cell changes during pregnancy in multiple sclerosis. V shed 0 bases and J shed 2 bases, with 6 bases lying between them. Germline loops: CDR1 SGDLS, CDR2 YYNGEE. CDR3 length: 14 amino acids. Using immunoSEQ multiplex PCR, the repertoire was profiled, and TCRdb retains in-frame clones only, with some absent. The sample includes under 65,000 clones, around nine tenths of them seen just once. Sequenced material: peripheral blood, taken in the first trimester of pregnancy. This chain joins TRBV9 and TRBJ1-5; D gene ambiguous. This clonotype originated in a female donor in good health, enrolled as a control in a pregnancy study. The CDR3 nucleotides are TGTGCCAGCAGCGTAGGGGCAGGCAATCAGCCCCAGCATTTT. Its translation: CASSVGAGNQPQHF.